These T cell receptor beta chains were read from a single sample in a study of yellow fever vaccine responses in identical twins. TCRdb analysed the RT-PCR reads with MiXCR anew, one entry per CDR3 protein. This sample carries approximately 9,600 distinct CDR3 sequences, roughly 83% of them seen once, and the ten largest clones take roughly 2%. The sample here was T cells from blood (PBMCs), unsorted or a sorted subset (not recorded which), taken before or after yellow fever vaccination (not recorded which). The source is a woman under 30 who received the yellow fever vaccine. CDR3s include the opening cysteine and the closing phenylalanine or tryptophan. The order of the fields is V gene, J gene, clone size, D gene, CDR3 protein, CDR3 DNA. A D gene is named only where the DNA matches it firmly. Part of the rows lack a size; the others show once, few, many or a class for expanded clones.

v_call: TRBV2; j_call: TRBJ2-3; clone_size: .; d_call: .; cdr3_aa: CASSLKATDTQYF; cdr3_nt: TGTGCCAGCAGTCTCAAAGCCACAGATACGCAGTATTTT
v_call: TRBV2; j_call: TRBJ1-2; clone_size: .; d_call: .; cdr3_aa: CASSEFVYYGYTF; cdr3_nt: TGTGCCAGCAGTGAATTCGTTTACTATGGCTACACCTTC
v_call: TRBV7-6; j_call: TRBJ2-2; clone_size: .; d_call: .; cdr3_aa: CASSPGPRVAGELFF; cdr3_nt: TGTGCCAGCAGCCCGGGGCCCCGGGTCGCCGGGGAGCTGTTTTTT
v_call: TRBV11-2; j_call: TRBJ1-1; clone_size: .; d_call: .; cdr3_aa: CASSSILLRAEAFF; cdr3_nt: TGTGCCAGCAGCTCTATCCTACTCAGGGCTGAAGCTTTCTTT
v_call: TRBV7-3; j_call: TRBJ2-5; clone_size: .; d_call: .; cdr3_aa: CASSLTSGQETQYF; cdr3_nt: TGTGCCAGCAGCTTAACTAGCGGCCAAGAGACCCAGTACTTC
v_call: TRBV10-1; j_call: TRBJ2-7; clone_size: .; d_call: TRBD1; cdr3_aa: CASSESGTGFYEQYF; cdr3_nt: TGCGCCAGCAGTGAGTCCGGGACAGGGTTCTACGAGCAGTACTTC
v_call: TRBV11-2; j_call: TRBJ2-7; clone_size: large; d_call: .; cdr3_aa: CASSLVPEPGVYEQYF; cdr3_nt: TGTGCCAGCAGCTTAGTTCCGGAACCTGGGGTCTACGAGCAGTACTTC
v_call: TRBV7-2; j_call: TRBJ2-1; clone_size: once; d_call: .; cdr3_aa: CASSLDWGDEQFF; cdr3_nt: TGTGCCAGCAGCTTAGACTGGGGCGATGAGCAGTTCTTC
v_call: TRBV23-1; j_call: TRBJ2-1; clone_size: .; d_call: TRBD2; cdr3_aa: CASSQSLTSGRYTEQFF; cdr3_nt: TGCGCCAGCAGTCAATCGTTGACTAGCGGGAGATACACTGAGCAGTTCTTC
v_call: TRBV11-2; j_call: TRBJ1-5; clone_size: few; d_call: .; cdr3_aa: CASSLKRQDNQPQHF; cdr3_nt: TGTGCCAGCAGCTTAAAGCGGCAGGACAATCAGCCCCAGCATTTT
v_call: TRBV11-3; j_call: TRBJ2-7; clone_size: .; d_call: .; cdr3_aa: CASSLIEEPGVYEQYF; cdr3_nt: TGTGCCAGCAGCTTAATCGAGGAACCGGGAGTATACGAGCAGTACTTC
v_call: TRBV29-1; j_call: TRBJ1-1; clone_size: .; d_call: .; cdr3_aa: CSVAGTNTEAFF; cdr3_nt: TGCAGCGTTGCAGGGACGAACACTGAAGCTTTCTTT
v_call: TRBV4-1; j_call: TRBJ2-1; clone_size: .; d_call: .; cdr3_aa: CASSQEGSRNEQFF; cdr3_nt: TGCGCCAGCAGCCAAGAAGGAAGTAGGAATGAGCAGTTCTTC
v_call: TRBV10-1; j_call: TRBJ1-5; clone_size: .; d_call: .; cdr3_aa: CASSRTVHQPQHF; cdr3_nt: TGCGCCAGCAGCAGGACAGTCCATCAGCCCCAGCATTTT
v_call: TRBV6-1; j_call: TRBJ1-2; clone_size: .; d_call: .; cdr3_aa: CASRQSYGYTF; cdr3_nt: TGTGCCAGCAGACAGTCTTATGGCTACACCTTC
v_call: TRBV5-1; j_call: TRBJ1-5; clone_size: .; d_call: .; cdr3_aa: CASSLTGESNQPQHF; cdr3_nt: TGCGCCAGCAGCTTAACGGGGGAGAGCAATCAGCCCCAGCATTTT
v_call: TRBV11-3; j_call: TRBJ2-1; clone_size: .; d_call: TRBD2; cdr3_aa: CASSKGRGELREQFF; cdr3_nt: TGTGCCAGCAGCAAGGGGCGGGGGGAACTTCGGGAGCAGTTCTTC
v_call: TRBV7-9; j_call: TRBJ1-2; clone_size: once; d_call: .; cdr3_aa: CASSLFPGYGYTF; cdr3_nt: TGTGCCAGCAGCTTATTCCCGGGGTATGGCTACACCTTC
v_call: TRBV12-3/TRBV12-4; j_call: TRBJ2-5; clone_size: .; d_call: TRBD1; cdr3_aa: CASSLAGTGEETQYF; cdr3_nt: TGTGCCAGCAGTTTAGCGGGGACAGGAGAAGAGACCCAGTACTTC
v_call: TRBV18; j_call: TRBJ1-5; clone_size: once; d_call: .; cdr3_aa: CASSPSRGASNQPQHF; cdr3_nt: TGTGCCAGCTCACCATCGCGTGGGGCCAGCAATCAGCCCCAGCATTTT
v_call: TRBV7-2; j_call: TRBJ2-5; clone_size: .; d_call: .; cdr3_aa: CASSLVTGIQETQYF; cdr3_nt: TGTGCCAGCAGCTTAGTTACCGGGATTCAAGAGACCCAGTACTTC
v_call: TRBV2; j_call: TRBJ2-1; clone_size: .; d_call: .; cdr3_aa: CASSERGNEQFF; cdr3_nt: TGTGCCAGCAGTGAAAGGGGGAATGAGCAGTTCTTC
v_call: TRBV11-1; j_call: TRBJ2-1; clone_size: .; d_call: .; cdr3_aa: CASSLGVGSYNEQFF; cdr3_nt: TGTGCCAGCAGCTTAGGGGTAGGCTCCTACAATGAGCAGTTCTTC
v_call: TRBV2; j_call: TRBJ1-5; clone_size: .; d_call: .; cdr3_aa: CASNWRDSNQPQHF; cdr3_nt: TGTGCCAGCAATTGGAGGGACAGCAATCAGCCCCAGCATTTT
v_call: TRBV15; j_call: TRBJ2-7; clone_size: .; d_call: .; cdr3_aa: CATSRGTISYEQYF; cdr3_nt: TGTGCCACCAGCAGAGGGACGATCTCCTACGAGCAGTACTTC
v_call: TRBV14; j_call: TRBJ2-5; clone_size: .; d_call: TRBD1; cdr3_aa: CASSQNRGRGETQYF; cdr3_nt: TGTGCCAGCAGCCAAAACAGGGGGCGAGGAGAGACCCAGTACTTC
v_call: TRBV7-9; j_call: TRBJ2-7; clone_size: .; d_call: TRBD1; cdr3_aa: CASSKATGLTYEQYF; cdr3_nt: TGTGCCAGCAGCAAAGCGACAGGGCTTACCTACGAGCAGTACTTC
v_call: TRBV2; j_call: TRBJ2-7; clone_size: few; d_call: .; cdr3_aa: CASSAEASPAYEQYF; cdr3_nt: TGTGCCAGCAGTGCCGAGGCTTCTCCAGCTTACGAGCAGTACTTC
v_call: TRBV20-1; j_call: TRBJ1-4; clone_size: .; d_call: TRBD1; cdr3_aa: CSASRPGTGEEKLFF; cdr3_nt: TGCAGTGCTAGCCGTCCCGGGACAGGGGAAGAAAAACTGTTTTTT
v_call: TRBV11-3; j_call: TRBJ1-1; clone_size: .; d_call: .; cdr3_aa: CASSFLRMNTEAFF; cdr3_nt: TGTGCCAGCAGCTTTCTACGGATGAACACTGAAGCTTTCTTT
v_call: TRBV10-3; j_call: TRBJ2-1; clone_size: once; d_call: .; cdr3_aa: CAISETNNEQFF; cdr3_nt: TGTGCCATCAGTGAGACCAACAATGAGCAGTTCTTC
v_call: TRBV28; j_call: TRBJ2-6; clone_size: .; d_call: .; cdr3_aa: CASSNTGSGANVLTF; cdr3_nt: TGTGCCAGCAGTAATACAGGGTCTGGGGCCAACGTCCTGACTTTC